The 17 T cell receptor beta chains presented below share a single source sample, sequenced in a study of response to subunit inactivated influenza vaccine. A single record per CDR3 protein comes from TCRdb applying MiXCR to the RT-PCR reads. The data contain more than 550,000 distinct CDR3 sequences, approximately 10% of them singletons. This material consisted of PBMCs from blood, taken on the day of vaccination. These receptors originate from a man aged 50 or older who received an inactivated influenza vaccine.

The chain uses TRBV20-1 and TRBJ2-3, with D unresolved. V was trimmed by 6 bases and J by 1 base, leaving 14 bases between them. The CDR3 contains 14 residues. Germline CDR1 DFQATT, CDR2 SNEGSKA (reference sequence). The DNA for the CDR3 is TGCAGTGCCACCCTAGAGGCCCGCACAGATACGCAGTATTTT. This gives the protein CSATLEARTDTQYF.

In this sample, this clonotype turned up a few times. The CDR3 nucleotides read TGTGCCAGCTCCGCCGAAGGGGGCCTATTAATATTCACGCAGTATTTT. Translating it yields CASSAEGGLLIFTQYF. The genes are TRBV18 and TRBJ2-3, with 7 nucleotides matching TRBD1. J was trimmed by 9 bases and V by 6 bases; bases with no gene match: 18. Germline assignment: CDR1 KGHSH and CDR2 LQKENI. CDR3 length equals 16 residues.

The CDR3 loop reads CASSYFRESGELFF. For the CDR3, the DNA is TGTGCCAGCAGTTACTTCAGGGAGTCCGGGGAGCTGTTTTTT. V usage is TRBV6-5 and J usage is TRBJ2-2; TRBD1 or TRBD2 may be the D gene (5 bases each). This CDR3 has 14 residues. Trimming took 1 base from V and 6 from J, leaving 9 bases between them. The V gene's germline CDR1 is MNHEY and CDR2 SVGAGI.

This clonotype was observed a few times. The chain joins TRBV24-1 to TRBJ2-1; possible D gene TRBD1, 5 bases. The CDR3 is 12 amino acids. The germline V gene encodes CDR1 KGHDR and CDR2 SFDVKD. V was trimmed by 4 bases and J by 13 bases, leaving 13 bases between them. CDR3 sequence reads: CATSDQGLAQFF. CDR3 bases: TGTGCCACCAGTGACCAGGGTCTGGCACAGTTCTTC.

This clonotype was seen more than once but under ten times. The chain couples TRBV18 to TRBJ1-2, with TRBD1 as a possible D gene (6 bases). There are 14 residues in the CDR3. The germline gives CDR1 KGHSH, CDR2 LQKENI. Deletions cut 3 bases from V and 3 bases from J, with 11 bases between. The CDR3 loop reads CASSPKGQDYGYTF. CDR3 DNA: TGTGCCAGCTCACCGAAGGGACAAGACTATGGCTACACCTTC.

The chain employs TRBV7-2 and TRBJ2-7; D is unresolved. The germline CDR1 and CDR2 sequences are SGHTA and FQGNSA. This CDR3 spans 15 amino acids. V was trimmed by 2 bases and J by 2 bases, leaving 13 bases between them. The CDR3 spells CASSLMGGVTYEQYF. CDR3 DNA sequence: TGTGCCAGCAGCTTAATGGGCGGTGTTACCTACGAGCAGTACTTC.

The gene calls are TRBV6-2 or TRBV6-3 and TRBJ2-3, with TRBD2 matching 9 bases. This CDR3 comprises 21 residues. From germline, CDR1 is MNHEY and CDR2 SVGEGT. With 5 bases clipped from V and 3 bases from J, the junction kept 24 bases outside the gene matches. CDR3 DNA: TGTGCCAGCAGTCCGTTTGATCTAGCGGGAATCGCTGCTTTCGGGACAGATACGCAGTATTTT. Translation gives CASSPFDLAGIAAFGTDTQYF.

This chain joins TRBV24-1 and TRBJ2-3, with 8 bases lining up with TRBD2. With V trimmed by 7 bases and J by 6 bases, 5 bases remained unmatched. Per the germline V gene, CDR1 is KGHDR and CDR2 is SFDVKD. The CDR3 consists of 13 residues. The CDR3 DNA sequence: TGTGCCACCAGCGGGGGGGCTCCCGATACGCAGTATTTT. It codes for CATSGGAPDTQYF.

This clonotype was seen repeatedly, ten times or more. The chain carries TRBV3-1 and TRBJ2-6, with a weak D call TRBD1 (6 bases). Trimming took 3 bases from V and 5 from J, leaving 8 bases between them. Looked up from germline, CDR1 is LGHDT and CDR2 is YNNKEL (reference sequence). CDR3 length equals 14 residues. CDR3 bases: TGTGCCAGCAGCCACTGGGACAGGGCCAACGTCCTGACTTTC. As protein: CASSHWDRANVLTF.

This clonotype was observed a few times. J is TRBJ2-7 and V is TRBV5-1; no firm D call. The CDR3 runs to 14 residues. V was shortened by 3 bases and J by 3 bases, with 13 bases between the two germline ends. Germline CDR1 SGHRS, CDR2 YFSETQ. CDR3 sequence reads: CASSYGPLGYEQYF. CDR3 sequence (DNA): TGCGCCAGCAGCTACGGACCGCTTGGCTACGAGCAGTACTTC.

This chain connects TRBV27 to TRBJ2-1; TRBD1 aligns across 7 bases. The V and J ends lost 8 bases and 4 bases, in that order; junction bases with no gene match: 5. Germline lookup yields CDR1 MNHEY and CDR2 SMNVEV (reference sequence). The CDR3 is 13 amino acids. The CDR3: CASGTDSYNEQFF. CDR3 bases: TGTGCCAGCGGGACAGATTCTTACAATGAGCAGTTCTTC.

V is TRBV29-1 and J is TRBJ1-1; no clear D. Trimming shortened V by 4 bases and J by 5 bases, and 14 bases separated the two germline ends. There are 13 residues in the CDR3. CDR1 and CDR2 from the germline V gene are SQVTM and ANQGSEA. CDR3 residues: CSVGSRSGTEAFF. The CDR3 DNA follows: TGCAGCGTTGGAAGCAGATCAGGTACTGAAGCTTTCTTT.

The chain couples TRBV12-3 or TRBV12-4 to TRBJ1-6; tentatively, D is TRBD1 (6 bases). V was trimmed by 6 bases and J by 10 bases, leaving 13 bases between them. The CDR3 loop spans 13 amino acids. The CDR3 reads CASRTGFRSPLHF. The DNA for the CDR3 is TGTGCCAGCAGAACAGGGTTCAGATCACCCCTCCACTTT.

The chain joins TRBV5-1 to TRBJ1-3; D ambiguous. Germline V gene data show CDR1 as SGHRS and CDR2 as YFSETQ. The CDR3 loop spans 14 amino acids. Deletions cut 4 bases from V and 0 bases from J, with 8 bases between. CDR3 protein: CASSEAVSGNTIYF. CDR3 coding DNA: TGCGCCAGCAGCGAGGCGGTCTCTGGAAACACCATATATTTT.

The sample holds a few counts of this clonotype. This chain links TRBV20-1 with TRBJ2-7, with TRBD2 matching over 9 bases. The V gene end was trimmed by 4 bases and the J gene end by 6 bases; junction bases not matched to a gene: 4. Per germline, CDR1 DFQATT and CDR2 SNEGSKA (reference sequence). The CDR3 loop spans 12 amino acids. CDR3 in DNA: TGCAGTGCTACGCCTAGCGGGACCGAGCAGTACTTC. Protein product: CSATPSGTEQYF.

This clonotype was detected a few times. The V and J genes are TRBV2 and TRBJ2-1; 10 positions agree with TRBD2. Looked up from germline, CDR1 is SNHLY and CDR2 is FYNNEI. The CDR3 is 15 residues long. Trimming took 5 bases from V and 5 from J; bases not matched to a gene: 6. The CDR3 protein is CASSFLAGAHNEQFF. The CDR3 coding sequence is TGTGCCAGCAGTTTCCTAGCGGGAGCCCACAATGAGCAGTTCTTC.

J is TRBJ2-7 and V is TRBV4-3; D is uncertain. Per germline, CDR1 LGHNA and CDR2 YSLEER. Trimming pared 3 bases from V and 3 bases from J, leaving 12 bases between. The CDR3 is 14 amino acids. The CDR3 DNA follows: TGCGCCAGCAGCCAGGGTTTACGGAACTACGAGCAGTACTTC. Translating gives CASSQGLRNYEQYF.